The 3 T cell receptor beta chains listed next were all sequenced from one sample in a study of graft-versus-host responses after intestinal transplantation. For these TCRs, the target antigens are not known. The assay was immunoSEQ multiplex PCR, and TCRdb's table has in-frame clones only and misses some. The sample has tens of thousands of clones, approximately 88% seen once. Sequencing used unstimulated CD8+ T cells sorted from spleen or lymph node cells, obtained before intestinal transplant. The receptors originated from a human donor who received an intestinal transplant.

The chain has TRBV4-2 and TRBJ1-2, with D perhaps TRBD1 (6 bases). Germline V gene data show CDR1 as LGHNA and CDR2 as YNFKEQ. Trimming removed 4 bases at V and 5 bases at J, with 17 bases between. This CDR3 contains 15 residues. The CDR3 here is CASSPRGRGMYGYTF. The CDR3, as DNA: TGTGCCAGCAGCCCCAGAGGGAGGGGGATGTATGGCTACACCTTC.

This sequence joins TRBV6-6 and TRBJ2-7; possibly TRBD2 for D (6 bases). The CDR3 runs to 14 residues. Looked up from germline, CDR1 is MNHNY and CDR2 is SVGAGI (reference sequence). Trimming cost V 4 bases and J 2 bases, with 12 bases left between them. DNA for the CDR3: TGTGCCAGCAGTTCCGGCGGGGCCCCCTACGAGCAGTACTTC. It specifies CASSSGGAPYEQYF.

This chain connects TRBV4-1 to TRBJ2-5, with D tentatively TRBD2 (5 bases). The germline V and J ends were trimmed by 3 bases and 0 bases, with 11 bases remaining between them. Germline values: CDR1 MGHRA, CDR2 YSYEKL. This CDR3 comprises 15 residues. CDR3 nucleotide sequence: TGCGCCAGCAGCCAGGCGTGGGAGAACCAAGAGACCCAGTACTTC. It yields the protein CASSQAWENQETQYF.